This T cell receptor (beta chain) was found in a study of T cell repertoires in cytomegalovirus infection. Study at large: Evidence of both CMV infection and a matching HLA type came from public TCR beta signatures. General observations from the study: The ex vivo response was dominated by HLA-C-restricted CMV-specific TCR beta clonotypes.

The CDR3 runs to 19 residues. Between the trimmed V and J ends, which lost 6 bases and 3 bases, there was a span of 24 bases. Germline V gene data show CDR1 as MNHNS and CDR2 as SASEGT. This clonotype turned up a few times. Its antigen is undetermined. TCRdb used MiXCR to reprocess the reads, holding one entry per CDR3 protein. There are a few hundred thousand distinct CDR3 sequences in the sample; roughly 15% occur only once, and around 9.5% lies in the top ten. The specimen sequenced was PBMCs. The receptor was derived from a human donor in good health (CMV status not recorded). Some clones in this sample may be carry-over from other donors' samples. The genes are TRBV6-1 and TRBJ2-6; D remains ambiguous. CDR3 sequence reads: CASSLSPPQAAVGANVLTF. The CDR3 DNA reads TGTGCCAGCAGCCTATCCCCCCCCCAGGCGGCGGTTGGGGCCAACGTCCTGACTTTC.